This TCR beta chain was identified in a study of beta chain features in type 1 diabetes. Sequenced material consisted of expressed TCRB transcripts (all of the isolated RNA was reverse transcribed). The data were produced by immunoSEQ multiplex PCR, yet TCRdb's version contains in-frame clones alone and is incomplete. The sample carries hundreds of thousands of clones, over 25% recorded once. In its sample, this clone was seen a few times. Its specificity is unknown. General study points: A definitive answer on HLA type influencing TCRB rearrangement was not reached here. A pattern of fewer insertions and more deletions at VDJ junctions was seen in type 1 diabetes patients. Among patients, naive, central memory and Treg TCRB repertoires appeared more similar than among healthy donors.

The trim removed 10 bases at V and 8 bases at J, leaving 13 bases unmatched. This CDR3 has 14 residues. The germline V gene encodes CDR1 SNHLY and CDR2 FYNNEI. Material for sequencing was naive CD4+ T cells from blood. V usage is TRBV2 and J usage is TRBJ1-4; 7 bases are shared with TRBD1. The clonotype was recovered from a young man in good health. The CDR3 protein is CATDNTGVGEKLFF. For the CDR3, the DNA is TGTGCCACCGATAATACAGGGGTTGGGGAAAAACTGTTTTTT.